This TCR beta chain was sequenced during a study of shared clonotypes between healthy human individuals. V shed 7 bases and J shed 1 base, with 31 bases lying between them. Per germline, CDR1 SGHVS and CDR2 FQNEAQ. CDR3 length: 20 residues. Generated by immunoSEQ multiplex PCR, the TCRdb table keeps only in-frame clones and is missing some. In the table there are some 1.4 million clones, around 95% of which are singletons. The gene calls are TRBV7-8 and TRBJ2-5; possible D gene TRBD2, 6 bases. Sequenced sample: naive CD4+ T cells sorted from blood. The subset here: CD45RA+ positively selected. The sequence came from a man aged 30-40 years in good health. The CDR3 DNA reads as TGTGCCAGCACCACAGACTTCGGGAGCCCCGTCCCCCCGCGCCAAGAGACCCAGTACTTC. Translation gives CASTTDFGSPVPPRQETQYF.